The 24 T cell receptor beta chains below come from one sample, sequenced in a study of early T cells in non-severe SARS-CoV-2 infection. Via MiXCR, TCRdb re-called the 5' RACE reads, giving one row per CDR3 protein. The table records tens of thousands of distinct CDR3 sequences, over 9% of them present only once. Sequences were derived from whole blood, sampled at baseline. The receptors come from an adult who was a healthcare worker with PCR-confirmed SARS-CoV-2 infection or an uninfected control (not recorded which).

The sample holds a few counts of this clonotype. V gene TRBV30 combines with J gene TRBJ2-5; 7 nucleotides agree with TRBD1. This CDR3 region has 14 residues. J gave up 1 base and V 4 bases, and 6 bases lay outside the gene matches. Germline values: CDR1 GTSNPN, CDR2 SVGIG (reference sequence). The chain's CDR3 is CAWTLGQPQETQYF. CDR3 nucleotide sequence: TGTGCCTGGACCCTGGGACAGCCCCAAGAGACCCAGTACTTC.

The rearrangement links TRBV6-1 to TRBJ2-3; 7 nucleotides align to TRBD1. The germline gives CDR1 MNHNS, CDR2 SASEGT. With 5 bases clipped from V and 2 bases from J, the junction kept 4 bases outside the gene matches. The CDR3 has 14 amino acids. CDR3 coding DNA: TGTGCCAGCAGTACAGGACAGGTCACAGATACGCAGTATTTT. It encodes CASSTGQVTDTQYF.

The chain couples TRBV11-2 to TRBJ2-7, with TRBD1 matching over 9 bases. V lost 1 base and J lost 3; bases outside the gene matches: 4. The germline V gene has CDR1 SGHAT and CDR2 FQNNGV. This CDR3 has 15 amino acids. The CDR3 is CASSLAQGAGYEQYF. In DNA form, the CDR3 reads TGTGCCAGCAGCTTAGCACAGGGGGCTGGCTACGAGCAGTACTTC. The full variable domain, its missing parts supplied by reference TRBV11-2 and TRBJ2-7, is EAGVAQSPRYKIIEKRQSVAFWCNPISGHATLYWYQQILGQGPKLLIQFQNNGVVDDSQLPKDRFSAERLKGVDSTLKIQPAKLEDSAVYLCASSLAQGAGYEQYFGPGTRLTVT.

The V gene is TRBV10-3, the J gene TRBJ2-5, with a tentative D call TRBD1 (5 bases). The CDR3 covers 13 residues. Trimming shortened V by 10 bases and J by 5 bases, and 17 bases separated the two germline ends. Germline V gives CDR1 ENHRY, CDR2 SYGVKD. CDR3 in amino acids: CATNGATQETQYF. CDR3 nucleotide sequence: TGTGCCACCAATGGGGCCACCCAGGAGACCCAGTACTTC.

The rearrangement joins TRBV7-8 to TRBJ1-5; TRBD1 agrees at 7 bases. Germline V lookup: CDR1 SGHVS, CDR2 FQNEAQ. V was clipped by 5 bases and J by 2 bases; unmatched bases: 6. The CDR3 has 15 residues. For the CDR3, the DNA is TGTGCCAGCAGCCCACCAGGGACAGGCAATCAGCCCCAGCATTTT. Amino acids: CASSPPGTGNQPQHF. The full variable domain, in which reference TRBV7-8 and TRBJ1-5 provide the parts outside the CDR3, is GAGVSQSPRYKVAKRGQDVALRCDPISGHVSLFWYQQALGQGPEFLTYFQNEAQLDKSGLPSDRFFAERPEGSVSTLKIQRTQQEDSAVYLCASSPPGTGNQPQHFGDGTRLSIL.

The chain recombines TRBV30 with TRBJ2-2; no reliable D call. CDR3 size: 12 residues. Germline V lookup: CDR1 GTSNPN, CDR2 SVGIG (reference sequence). V lost 2 bases and J lost 3, with 4 bases in between. The CDR3 sequence is CAWSPDTGELFF. The DNA for the CDR3 is TGTGCCTGGAGTCCTGACACCGGGGAGCTGTTTTTT.

V gene TRBV19 combines with J gene TRBJ1-2; D may be TRBD1 (6 bases). Germline V gives CDR1 LNHDA, CDR2 SQIVND (reference sequence). The V and J ends lost 11 bases and 6 bases respectively, with 16 bases between them. This CDR3 region has 12 residues. CDR3 loop: CAVQRGINGYTF. In nucleotides, the CDR3 is TGTGCCGTTCAAAGGGGGATAAATGGCTACACCTTC.

The chain uses TRBV19 and TRBJ1-1; a weak D match, TRBD1 (5 bases). This CDR3 region has 14 residues. The V end lost 7 bases, the J end lost 0 bases, and 12 bases lay between the germline ends. Germline-derived CDR1 and CDR2 are LNHDA and SQIVND (reference sequence). CDR3 DNA sequence: TGTGCCAGTAAAAGGGGCAGGGTGAACACTGAAGCTTTCTTT. Amino acid sequence: CASKRGRVNTEAFF.

This clonotype has more than one count but fewer than ten. The CDR3 region is CAISELTGSSTEAFF. CDR3 bases: TGTGCCATCAGTGAGTTGACAGGGTCTTCCACTGAAGCTTTCTTT. This chain joins TRBV10-3 and TRBJ1-1; 7 nucleotides agree with TRBD1. There are 15 residues in the CDR3. The germline gives CDR1 ENHRY, CDR2 SYGVKD. Trimming cost V 1 base and J 4 bases; bases outside gene matches: 6.

This clonotype has more than one count but fewer than ten. The chain joins TRBV11-3 to TRBJ2-1; perhaps TRBD2 as D (6 bases). There are 16 residues in the CDR3. Germline-derived CDR1 and CDR2 are SGHNT and YENEEA. V was cut by 1 base and J by 7 bases, with 17 bases left in between. CDR3 amino acids: CASSLGFSQGLNEQFF. The CDR3 DNA is TGTGCCAGCAGCTTAGGGTTTTCGCAGGGACTGAATGAGCAGTTCTTC.

This clonotype was detected only a few times. The chain links TRBV20-1 to TRBJ2-7; TRBD1 or TRBD2 may be the D gene (6 bases each). The CDR3 loop spans 13 amino acids. From germline, CDR1 is DFQATT and CDR2 SNEGSKA (reference sequence). The V end lost 6 bases, the J end lost 6 bases, and 18 bases lay between the germline ends. The CDR3 is CSATRWGASEQYF. CDR3 coding DNA: TGCAGTGCCACTCGGTGGGGGGCCAGCGAGCAGTACTTC.

In its sample, this clonotype was seen a few times. The chain is built from TRBV6-5 and TRBJ2-2; 9 nucleotides agree with TRBD1. After removal of 6 bases from V and 5 bases from J, the junction contained 10 bases not matched to a gene. CDR1 is MNHEY and CDR2 is SVGAGI in the germline V gene. The CDR3 has 16 residues. The CDR3 bases are TGTGCCAGCAGACCCCTTCCGGGACAGGGAACCGGGGAGCTGTTTTTT. Protein: CASRPLPGQGTGELFF.

By share of the sample, this clonotype is medium-sized (0.01 to 0.1%). The chain combines TRBV25-1 with TRBJ1-2; a possible D gene is TRBD1 (5 bases). Looked up from germline, CDR1 is MGHDK and CDR2 is SYGVNS. The V gene lost 5 bases and the J gene lost 0 bases, with 7 bases spanning the gap. This CDR3 region has 13 residues. The CDR3 DNA is TGTGCCAGCAGTCCAGGGACTAACTATGGCTACACCTTC. It codes for CASSPGTNYGYTF.

The J gene is TRBJ1-1, the V gene TRBV29-1, with D hard to call. The CDR3 contains 12 residues. The V end was cut by 5 bases, the J end by 6 bases, with 13 bases between. CDR1 and CDR2 from the germline V gene are SQVTM and ANQGSEA. The CDR3 here is CSVHQGAAEAFF. CDR3 DNA: TGCAGCGTTCATCAAGGTGCGGCTGAAGCTTTCTTT.

The chain couples TRBV9 to TRBJ2-3, with TRBD2 identical over 7 bases. The CDR3 totals 15 residues. V gave up 3 bases and J gave up 9 bases; unmatched junction bases: 13. Germline lookup yields CDR1 SGDLS and CDR2 YYNGEE. The CDR3 region is CASSGVDFRGGTQYF. CDR3 coding DNA: TGTGCCAGCAGCGGGGTGGACTTTAGGGGAGGGACGCAGTATTTT.

This clonotype was seen more than once but under ten times. V usage is TRBV4-2 and J usage is TRBJ2-2, with 7 positions matching TRBD1. The ends lost 1 base at V and 0 bases at J; junction bases unmatched: 8. Germline V gene lookup returns CDR1 LGHNA and CDR2 YNFKEQ. The length of the CDR3 is 18 residues. The CDR3 loop is CASSQGLSGQTNTGELFF. The DNA of the CDR3 is TGTGCCAGCAGCCAAGGGCTATCGGGACAGACGAACACCGGGGAGCTGTTTTTT.

The chain links TRBV30 to TRBJ1-6; 7 bases line up with TRBD1. The CDR3 is made up of 15 amino acids. CDR1 is GTSNPN and CDR2 is SVGIG in the germline V gene (reference sequence). This CDR3 is CAGGGRSSYNSPLHF. The DNA of the CDR3 is TGTGCTGGAGGGGGCAGGAGCTCCTATAATTCACCCCTCCACTTT.

The J gene is TRBJ2-2, the V gene TRBV4-3; 11 bases line up with TRBD2. The V and J ends lost 0 bases and 4 bases, in that order; junction bases with no gene match: 7. The CDR3 is made up of 18 amino acids. The germline V gene encodes CDR1 LGHNA and CDR2 YSLEER. The CDR3 spells CASSQELAGERGTGELFF. The DNA of the CDR3 is TGCGCCAGCAGCCAAGAACTAGCGGGGGAGCGCGGCACCGGGGAGCTGTTTTTT.

CDR3 in amino acids: CATSRDLPTGGPRETQYF. The DNA of the CDR3 is TGTGCCACCAGCAGAGATCTCCCGACAGGGGGGCCAAGAGAGACCCAGTACTTC. The chain recombines TRBV15 with TRBJ2-5, with 9 bases identical to TRBD1. The CDR3 has 18 residues. Germline trimming cut 0 bases from V and 4 bases from J; bases unmatched to any gene: 12. CDR1 and CDR2 from the germline V gene are LNHNV and YYDKDF (reference sequence).

This clonotype was found a few times. The gene calls are TRBV11-2 and TRBJ2-1; the D gene is possibly TRBD1 (5 bases). This CDR3 spans 14 amino acids. With 1 base removed from V and 1 base from J, the gap between germline ends came to 5 bases. Germline assignment: CDR1 SGHAT and CDR2 FQNNGV. DNA for the CDR3: TGTGCCAGCAGCTTAGGACAGTCCTACAATGAGCAGTTCTTC. Amino acid sequence: CASSLGQSYNEQFF.

The rearrangement joins TRBV6-6 to TRBJ2-6; D gene uncertain. CDR1 and CDR2 from the germline V gene are MNHNY and SVGAGI (reference sequence). V was shortened by 6 bases and J by 0 bases, with 9 bases between the two germline ends. CDR3 size: 15 residues. In nucleotides, the CDR3 is TGTGCCAGCAGGCCCCTCGGCTCTGGGGCCAACGTCCTGACTTTC. Amino acids: CASRPLGSGANVLTF.

This chain uses TRBV19 with TRBJ2-2; 7 bases are a match to TRBD1. The germline V gene has CDR1 LNHDA and CDR2 SQIVND (reference sequence). The length of the CDR3 is 15 residues. Germline trimming cut 6 bases from V and 4 bases from J; bases unmatched to any gene: 8. CDR3 in amino acids: CASRTTGPGTGELFF. In DNA form, the CDR3 reads TGTGCCAGTAGAACGACAGGGCCGGGCACCGGGGAGCTGTTTTTT.

This clonotype was counted ten times or more. In DNA, the CDR3 is TGCGCCAGCAGCGCAATTCTGGATACGCAGTATTTT. It codes for CASSAILDTQYF. V is TRBV10-2 and J is TRBJ2-3; D gene uncertain. Deletions cut 6 bases from V and 6 bases from J, with 10 bases between. Germline assignment: CDR1 WSHSY and CDR2 SAAADI. This CDR3 has 12 amino acids.

V is TRBV5-5 and J is TRBJ2-7, with a tentative D call TRBD2 (6 bases). Trimming left V 2 bases short and J 2 bases short, with 20 bases between. The CDR3 sequence is 17 residues long. Per germline, CDR1 SGHKS and CDR2 YYEKEE (reference sequence). Here the CDR3 DNA reads TGTGCCAGCAGCTTTGTCCGGCCGGGGACTCCGACCTACGAGCAGTACTTC. Residues: CASSFVRPGTPTYEQYF.